A selection of T cell receptor beta chains follows, all from one sample in a study of control samples from healthy donors and cancer patients. Profiling relied on immunoSEQ multiplex PCR, and the TCRdb table lists in-frame clones only, not all of them. The profile shows almost 90,000 clones, around 85% of them singletons. Sequences were obtained from blood. These receptor sequences come from a woman aged 40 to 50 in good health. The CDR3 runs from the conserved cysteine through the conserved F or W. The D gene is left open where the match is weak. Clone size is stated in some rows and not others, as once, few, many or a class when expanded.

CDR3 | DNA | J | D | size | V
CASSFQGDNEQFF | TGTGCCAGCAGCTTCCAGGGGGACAATGAGCAGTTCTTC | TRBJ2-1 | TRBD1 | - | TRBV11-3
CASSKVRQDKTQYF | TGTGCCAGCAGCAAAGTCAGACAGGACAAGACCCAGTACTTC | TRBJ2-5 | - | - | TRBV21-1
CASSFSDSNQPQHF | TGTGCCAGCAGCTTCAGCGATAGCAATCAGCCCCAGCATTTT | TRBJ1-5 | - | - | TRBV5-6
CASRPGLAGGYEQYF | TGCGCCAGCAGGCCTGGACTAGCGGGGGGCTACGAGCAGTACTTC | TRBJ2-7 | TRBD2 | - | TRBV10-2
CASTGTGGTEAFF | TGTGCCAGTACCGGGACAGGGGGCACTGAAGCTTTCTTT | TRBJ1-1 | TRBD1 | - | TRBV12-3/TRBV12-4
CASSLGPGQVGQYF | TGTGCCAGCAGCTTGGGACCGGGACAGGTCGGGCAGTACTTC | TRBJ2-7 | TRBD1 | few | TRBV7-2
CASSISFGWGTDTQYF | TGTGCCAGCTCCATCTCATTCGGATGGGGAACAGATACGCAGTATTTT | TRBJ2-3 | - | - | TRBV7-2
CATLLAGGAEQFF | TGTGCCACCTTACTAGCGGGGGGGGCTGAGCAGTTCTTC | TRBJ2-1 | TRBD2 | - | TRBV6-5
CASSSQPGDSGNTIYF | TGTGCCAGCAGCTCCCAACCCGGAGACTCTGGAAACACCATATATTTT | TRBJ1-3 | - | - | TRBV7-6
CASSLGQGAYEQYF | TGTGCCAGCAGCTTAGGTCAGGGGGCCTACGAGCAGTACTTC | TRBJ2-7 | TRBD1 | - | TRBV11-3
CASSRGASTDTQYF | TGTGCCAGCTCACGAGGGGCGAGCACAGATACGCAGTATTTT | TRBJ2-3 | - | - | TRBV18
CASSLLQGPNLYEQYF | TGTGCCAGCAGCTTATTACAAGGGCCCAATCTCTACGAGCAGTACTTC | TRBJ2-7 | - | - | TRBV7-8
CASSIYRGRTVYGYTF | TGTGCCAGTAGTATATACAGGGGGCGTACGGTTTATGGCTACACCTTC | TRBJ1-2 | TRBD1 | - | TRBV19
CASSIGEELNTDTQYF | TGTGCCAGTAGTATAGGGGAGGAATTGAACACAGATACGCAGTATTTT | TRBJ2-3 | - | few | TRBV19
CASSSLWGTGGRSTDTQYF | TGTGCCAGCAGCTCCTTGTGGGGGACGGGGGGGAGGAGCACAGATACGCAGTATTTT | TRBJ2-3 | TRBD2 | once | TRBV11-3
CASRLADGELFF | TGTGCCAGCAGATTAGCGGACGGGGAGCTGTTTTTT | TRBJ2-2 | - | once | TRBV3-1/TRBV3-2
CASSLGNTGELFF | TGTGCCAGCAGCTTAGGAAACACCGGGGAGCTGTTTTTT | TRBJ2-2 | - | few | TRBV7-8
CASSLGAGALTDTQYF | TGCGCCAGCAGCTTGGGAGCGGGGGCTCTCACAGATACGCAGTATTTT | TRBJ2-3 | TRBD2 | once | TRBV5-1
CASTPQGANTGELFF | TGTGCCAGTACCCCGCAGGGGGCGAACACCGGGGAGCTGTTTTTT | TRBJ2-2 | TRBD1 | - | TRBV19
CASSLEGGPVNTEAFF | TGCGCCAGCAGCTTGGAAGGGGGGCCGGTGAACACTGAAGCTTTCTTT | TRBJ1-1 | - | - | TRBV5-1
CATSRGGVSSYEQYF | TGTGCCACCAGCAGAGGGGGAGTAAGCTCCTACGAGCAGTACTTC | TRBJ2-7 | - | - | TRBV15
CASSVKNTDTQYF | TGTGCCAGCAGCGTGAAGAACACAGATACGCAGTATTTT | TRBJ2-3 | - | - | TRBV5-4
CASSESLAETQYF | TGTGCCAGCAGCGAATCTCTAGCTGAGACCCAGTACTTC | TRBJ2-5 | - | few | TRBV2
CASSQGISYEQYF | TGTGCCAGCAGTCAGGGGATCTCCTACGAGCAGTACTTC | TRBJ2-7 | - | - | TRBV6-1
CASSSHLAGGTDTQYF | TGTGCCAGCAGCTCCCATCTAGCGGGGGGCACAGATACGCAGTATTTT | TRBJ2-3 | TRBD2 | - | TRBV5-8
CASSQEVAGGKETQYF | TGCGCCAGCAGCCAAGAAGTCGCAGGGGGCAAAGAGACCCAGTACTTC | TRBJ2-5 | TRBD1 | - | TRBV4-3
CASGLALGTRAYEQYF | TGTGCTAGTGGTTTGGCTCTCGGGACAAGGGCGTACGAGCAGTACTTC | TRBJ2-7 | - | - | TRBV12-5
CASSEGQPQHF | TGTGCCAGCAGTGAAGGGCAGCCCCAGCATTTT | TRBJ1-5 | - | - | TRBV6-1
CASSFFYSNQPQHF | TGTGCCAGCAGCTTTTTCTATAGCAATCAGCCCCAGCATTTT | TRBJ1-5 | - | - | TRBV7-8
CASGFVGQGRQPQHF | TGTGCTAGTGGTTTCGTGGGACAGGGAAGGCAGCCCCAGCATTTT | TRBJ1-5 | TRBD1 | - | TRBV12-5
CASSQSQGSHTEAFF | TGCGCCAGCAGCCAAAGTCAGGGTTCTCACACTGAAGCTTTCTTT | TRBJ1-1 | - | - | TRBV4-3
CASYEETGELFF | TGTGCCAGCTACGAAGAAACCGGGGAGCTGTTTTTT | TRBJ2-2 | - | - | TRBV2
CATSRAPFGELFF | TGTGCCACCAGCAGAGCCCCCTTCGGGGAGCTGTTTTTT | TRBJ2-2 | - | once | TRBV15
CASSQDWGRVNTIYF | TGCGCCAGCAGCCAAGATTGGGGGCGAGTAAACACCATATATTTT | TRBJ1-3 | - | - | TRBV4-1
CASSSWDSQNSPLHF | TGTGCCAGCAGCTCCTGGGACAGTCAAAATTCACCCCTCCACTTT | TRBJ1-6 | TRBD1 | once | TRBV5-8
CASSYSLQYF | TGTGCCAGCAGTTACTCGCTTCAGTACTTC | TRBJ2-4 | - | - | TRBV6-5
CASSYSGGHTEAFF | TGTGCCAGCAGTTACTCTGGCGGTCACACTGAAGCTTTCTTT | TRBJ1-1 | - | - | TRBV6-6
CATSDFDRSITDTQYF | TGTGCCACCAGTGATTTTGACAGGAGTATCACAGATACGCAGTATTTT | TRBJ2-3 | - | once | TRBV24-1
CASSPARASGGQETQYF | TGTGCCAGCAGCCCCGCTCGCGCTAGCGGGGGCCAAGAGACCCAGTACTTC | TRBJ2-5 | TRBD2 | once | TRBV5-5
CSVGTGDGYTF | TGCAGCGTCGGGACAGGGGATGGCTACACCTTC | TRBJ1-2 | TRBD1 | - | TRBV29-1
CASSRQGGFEKLFF | TGTGCCAGCTCACGCCAGGGTGGATTTGAAAAACTGTTTTTT | TRBJ1-4 | - | - | TRBV2
CAISESVYGYTF | TGTGCCATCAGTGAGTCTGTGTATGGCTACACCTTC | TRBJ1-2 | - | - | TRBV10-3
CASSPRDRDEVGYTF | TGTGCCAGCAGCCCAAGGGACAGGGATGAAGTTGGCTACACCTTC | TRBJ1-2 | TRBD1 | few | TRBV7-8
CASTPRTPTGYTF | TGTGCCAGCACCCCGCGGACCCCGACGGGCTACACCTTC | TRBJ1-2 | - | once | TRBV6-2/TRBV6-3
CASSETDTQYF | TGTGCCAGCAGTGAAACGGATACGCAGTATTTT | TRBJ2-3 | - | - | TRBV2
CASSELSPLNSPLHF | TGTGCCAGCAGTGAATTGTCACCGCTAAATTCACCCCTCCACTTT | TRBJ1-6 | - | - | TRBV2
CASSQSQGLYEQYF | TGCGCCAGCAGCCAATCTCAGGGGCTCTACGAGCAGTACTTC | TRBJ2-7 | - | - | TRBV4-3